The present T cell receptor (beta chain) was sequenced within a study of shared clonotypes between healthy human individuals. The team ran DNA from unsorted PBMCs on ten immunoSEQ deep assay plates for sequencing. Original methodology: In the immunoSEQ data, sequences were junction-only and lacked quality scores, so filtering differed. Sequencing used immunoSEQ multiplex PCR; TCRdb keeps in-frame clones, though not all of them. That table furnishes V, J and clone size, whereas the DNA furnished D and trimming. The sample holds 470,000 or so clones, around four fifths seen once. The V and J ends lost 8 bases and 1 base, in that order; junction bases with no gene match: 17. The V gene's germline CDR1 is SEHNR and CDR2 FQNEAQ (reference sequence). This CDR3 contains 19 residues.

This sequence joins TRBV7-9 and TRBJ2-2, with 9 bases lining up with TRBD2. Specimen: PBMCs. The sequence came from a woman between 40 and 50 years old in good health. Some clones in this sample may be carry-over from other donors' samples. In DNA, the CDR3 is TGTGCCAGCTTCGCCCTTAGATTGGGTAGCGGGAGGAACACCGGGGAGCTGTTTTTT. Protein sequence: CASFALRLGSGRNTGELFF.